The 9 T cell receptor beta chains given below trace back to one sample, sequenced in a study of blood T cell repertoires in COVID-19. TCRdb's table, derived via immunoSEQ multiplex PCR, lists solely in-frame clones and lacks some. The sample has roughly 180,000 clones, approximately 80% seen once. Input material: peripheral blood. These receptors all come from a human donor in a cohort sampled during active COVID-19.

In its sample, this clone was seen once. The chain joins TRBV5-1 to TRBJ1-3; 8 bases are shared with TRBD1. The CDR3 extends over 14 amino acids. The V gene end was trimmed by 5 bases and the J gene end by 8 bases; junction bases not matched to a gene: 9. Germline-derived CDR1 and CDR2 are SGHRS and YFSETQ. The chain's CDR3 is CASSPSTGADTIYF. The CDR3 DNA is TGCGCCAGCAGTCCATCGACAGGGGCGGACACCATATATTTT.

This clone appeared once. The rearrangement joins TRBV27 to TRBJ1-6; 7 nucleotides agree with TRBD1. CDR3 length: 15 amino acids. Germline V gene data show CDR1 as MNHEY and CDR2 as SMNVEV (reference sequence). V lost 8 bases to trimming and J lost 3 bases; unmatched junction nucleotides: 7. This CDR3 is CASRLGQYYNSPLHF. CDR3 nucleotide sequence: TGTGCCAGCCGATTGGGACAGTACTATAATTCACCCCTCCACTTT.

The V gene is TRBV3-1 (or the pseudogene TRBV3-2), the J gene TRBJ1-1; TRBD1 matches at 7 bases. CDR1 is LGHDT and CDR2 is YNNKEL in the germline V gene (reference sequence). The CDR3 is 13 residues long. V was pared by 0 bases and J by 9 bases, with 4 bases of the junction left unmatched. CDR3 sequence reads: CASSQDPRGQAFF. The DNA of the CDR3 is TGTGCCAGCAGCCAAGATCCGAGGGGGCAAGCTTTCTTT.

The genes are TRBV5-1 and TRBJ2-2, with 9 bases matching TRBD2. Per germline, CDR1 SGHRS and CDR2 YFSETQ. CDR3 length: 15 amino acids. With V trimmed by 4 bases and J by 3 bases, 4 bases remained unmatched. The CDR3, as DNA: TGCGCCAGCAGCCAAGGACTAGCGTACACCGGGGAGCTGTTTTTT. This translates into CASSQGLAYTGELFF.

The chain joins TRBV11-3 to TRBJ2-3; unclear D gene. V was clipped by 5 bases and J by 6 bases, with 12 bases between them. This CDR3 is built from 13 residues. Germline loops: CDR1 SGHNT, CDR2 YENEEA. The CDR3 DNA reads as TGTGCCAGCAGCCCAACACCAGCGGATACGCAGTATTTT. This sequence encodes CASSPTPADTQYF.

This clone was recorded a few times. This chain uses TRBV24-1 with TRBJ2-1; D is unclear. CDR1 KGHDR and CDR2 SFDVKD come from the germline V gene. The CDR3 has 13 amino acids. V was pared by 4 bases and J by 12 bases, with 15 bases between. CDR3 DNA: TGTGCCACCAGTGAGCGATTCGAAAGCCCGCAGTTCTTC. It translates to CATSERFESPQFF.

The CDR3 DNA follows: TGTGCCAGCAGCTCATCCGGGAATCAGCCCCAGCATTTT. It encodes CASSSSGNQPQHF. The chain links TRBV7-6 to TRBJ1-5, with D hard to call. Germline loops: CDR1 SGHVS, CDR2 FNYEAQ. V was pared by 4 bases and J by 4 bases, with 8 bases between. The CDR3 consists of 13 residues. The whole variable domain, filled in from reference TRBV7-6 and TRBJ1-5, reads GAGVSQSPRYKVTKRGQDVALRCDPISGHVSLYWYRQALGQGPEFLTYFNYEAQQDKSGLPNDRFSAERPEGSISTLTIQRTEQRDSAMYRCASSSSGNQPQHFGDGTRLSIL.

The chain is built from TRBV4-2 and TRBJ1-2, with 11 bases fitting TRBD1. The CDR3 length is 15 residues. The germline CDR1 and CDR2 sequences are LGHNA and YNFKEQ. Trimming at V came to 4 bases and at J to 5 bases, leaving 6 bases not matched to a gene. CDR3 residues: CASSPRTGGEYGYTF. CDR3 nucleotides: TGTGCCAGCAGCCCGCGGACAGGGGGCGAATATGGCTACACCTTC.

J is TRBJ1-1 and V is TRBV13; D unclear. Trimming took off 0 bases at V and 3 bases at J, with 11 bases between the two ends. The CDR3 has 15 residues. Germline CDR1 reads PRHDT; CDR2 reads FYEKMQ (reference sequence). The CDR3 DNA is TGTGCCAGCAGCTTAGGCCGGGGTACCCACACTGAAGCTTTCTTT. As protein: CASSLGRGTHTEAFF.